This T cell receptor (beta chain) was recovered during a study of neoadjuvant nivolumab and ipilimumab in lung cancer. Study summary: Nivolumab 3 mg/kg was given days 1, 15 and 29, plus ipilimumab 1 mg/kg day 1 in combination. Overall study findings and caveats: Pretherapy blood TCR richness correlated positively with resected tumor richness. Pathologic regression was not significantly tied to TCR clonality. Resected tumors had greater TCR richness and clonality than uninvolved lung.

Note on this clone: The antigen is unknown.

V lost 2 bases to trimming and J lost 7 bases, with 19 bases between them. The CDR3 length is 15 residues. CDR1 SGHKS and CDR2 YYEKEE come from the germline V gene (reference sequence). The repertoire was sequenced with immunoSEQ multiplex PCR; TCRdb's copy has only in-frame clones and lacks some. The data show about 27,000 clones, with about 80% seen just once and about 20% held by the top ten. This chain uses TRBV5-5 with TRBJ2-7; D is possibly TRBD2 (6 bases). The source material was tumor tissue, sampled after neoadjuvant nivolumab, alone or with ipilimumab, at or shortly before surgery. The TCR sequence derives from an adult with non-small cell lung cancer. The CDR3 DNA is TGTGCCAGCAGCTTCGGAGGGGCAGGCGTAGGGGAGCAGTACTTC. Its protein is CASSFGGAGVGEQYF. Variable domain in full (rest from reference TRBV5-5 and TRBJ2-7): DAGVTQSPTHLIKTRGQQVTLRCSPISGHKSVSWYQQVLGQGPQFIFQYYEKEERGRGNFPDRFSARQFPNYSSELNVNALLLGDSALYLCASSFGGAGVGEQYFGPGTRLTVT.